Listed here are 30 T cell receptor beta chains from one sample, sequenced in a study of response to subunit inactivated influenza vaccine (dated by TCRdb to the late 2010s). Receptors were amplified or captured by RT-PCR. TCRdb shows the sequencer as Illumina HiSeq 2500. TCRdb ran its own pipeline on the public reads, namely fastp trimming at Q25 and MiXCR clone calling, and kept in-frame beta chains. Each entry is one CDR3 protein sequence, shown with its most common DNA and genes. The sample includes roughly 500,000 distinct CDR3 sequences, with around 25% observed a single time. The ten largest clonotypes hold approximately 2.9% of the sample. The same data also went into a second study, on T cells expressing NK-cell markers. The second study's paper adds: TCR beta cDNA libraries were made by 5'RACE template switching that added a universal primer site and unique molecular identifiers.

The material was CD4+ T cells sorted from PBMCs, obtained 11 to 12 days after vaccination. The receptor source for this set is a man aged 50-59 years who received an inactivated influenza vaccine. Donor details come from another sample of the same person, matched by shared clones.

This clonotype appeared a few times. The chain links TRBV5-1 to TRBJ2-2; D gene unclear. This CDR3 is built from 12 residues. V gave up 1 base and J gave up 7 bases, with 5 bases separating them. Looked up from germline, CDR1 is SGHRS and CDR2 is YFSETQ. As DNA, the CDR3 is TGCGCCAGCAGCTTGACTGTCGGGGAGCTGTTTTTT. Translated, it gives CASSLTVGELFF.

The sample holds a few counts of this clonotype. V is TRBV12-3 or TRBV12-4 and J is TRBJ2-1, with TRBD2 matching 8 bases. Losses at the gene ends were 5 bases for V and 2 bases for J; bases not matched to a gene: 8. This CDR3 has 16 amino acids. The CDR3 region has the DNA TGTGCCAGCAGTAAAACTATAGCGGGAACCTACAATGAGCAGTTCTTC. Encoded protein: CASSKTIAGTYNEQFF.

V usage is TRBV3-1 and J usage is TRBJ2-2, with D hard to call. Germline V gene sequence: CDR1 LGHDT, CDR2 YNNKEL (reference sequence). There are 13 residues in the CDR3. The germline V and J ends were trimmed by 4 bases and 3 bases, with 6 bases remaining between them. CDR3 bases: TGTGCCAGCAGCCCCTATGACACCGGGGAGCTGTTTTTT. Its translation: CASSPYDTGELFF.

In its sample, this clonotype was seen a few times. The V call is TRBV11-2, the J call TRBJ1-2, with D possibly being TRBD1 (5 bases). The germline V and J ends were trimmed by 4 bases and 4 bases, with 16 bases remaining between them. Germline lookup yields CDR1 SGHAT and CDR2 FQNNGV. The CDR3 contains 15 residues. DNA for the CDR3: TGTGCCAGCAGCTGGGACGGCGTAACCTTCTATGGCTACACCTTC. Translation gives CASSWDGVTFYGYTF.

This clonotype was observed a few times. CDR3 sequence reads: CASALADSDTQYF. In DNA form, the CDR3 reads TGTGCCTCCGCGCTAGCGGACTCGGATACGCAGTATTTT. V is TRBV30 and J is TRBJ2-3, with TRBD2 matching 7 bases. Germline CDR1 reads GTSNPN; CDR2 reads SVGIG (reference sequence). The V segment lost 7 bases and the J segment 6 bases; nucleotides outside the gene matches: 10. This CDR3 comprises 13 residues.

The rearrangement links TRBV28 to TRBJ1-5; D is undetermined. Between the trimmed V and J ends, which lost 3 bases and 6 bases, there was a span of 12 bases. This CDR3 is 14 amino acids long. CDR1 MDHEN and CDR2 SYDVKM come from the germline V gene. The CDR3: CASSFGPVRQPQHF. The CDR3 nucleotides are TGTGCCAGCAGTTTCGGCCCCGTCCGTCAGCCCCAGCATTTT.

V and J are TRBV15 and TRBJ2-3; 13 bases are a match to TRBD2. Germline V gene data show CDR1 as LNHNV and CDR2 as YYDKDF (reference sequence). J gave up 6 bases and V 2 bases, and 5 bases lay outside the gene matches. The CDR3 has 16 amino acids. Here the CDR3 reads CATSRRLAGGVDTQYF. CDR3 DNA: TGTGCCACCAGCAGAAGACTAGCGGGAGGAGTGGATACGCAGTATTTT.

This clonotype came up a few times. This chain connects TRBV12-3 or TRBV12-4 to TRBJ1-2; D is undetermined. This CDR3 region has 13 residues. V shed 7 bases and J shed 10 bases, with 19 bases lying between them. Here the CDR3 DNA reads TGTGCCAGCACTCGCCCGACGACGGATCACTACACCTTC. Translated: CASTRPTTDHYTF.

The V call is TRBV3-1, the J call TRBJ2-1, with unresolved D. Germline V lookup: CDR1 LGHDT, CDR2 YNNKEL (reference sequence). There are 15 residues in the CDR3. V was pared by 4 bases and J by 4 bases, with 14 bases between. This CDR3 is CASSLTPSTYNEQFF. The CDR3 nucleotides read TGTGCCAGCAGCCTTACTCCCTCCACTTACAATGAGCAGTTCTTC.

The V gene is TRBV20-1, the J gene TRBJ2-1; 7 positions match TRBD2. Germline CDR1 DFQATT, CDR2 SNEGSKA (reference sequence). J gave up 0 bases and V 1 base, and 3 bases lay outside the gene matches. This CDR3 region has 15 residues. CDR3 in amino acids: CSARGGGSSYNEQFF. CDR3 DNA sequence: TGCAGTGCTAGAGGAGGCGGGAGCTCCTACAATGAGCAGTTCTTC.

This clonotype was picked up many times. The rearrangement links TRBV7-2 to TRBJ2-3, with 12 bases identical to TRBD2. The CDR3 extends over 16 amino acids. Trimming took 5 bases from V and 7 from J; bases not matched to a gene: 10. The germline CDR1 and CDR2 sequences are SGHTA and FQGNSA. The CDR3 here is CASSQASGRAVYTQYF. In DNA, the CDR3 is TGTGCCAGCAGCCAAGCTAGCGGGAGGGCCGTGTATACGCAGTATTTT. The variable domain in full, completed from reference TRBV7-2 and TRBJ2-3, reads GAGVSQSPSNKVTEKGKDVELRCDPISGHTALYWYRQSLGQGLEFLIYFQGNSAPDKSGLPSDRFSAERTGGSVSTLTIQRTQQEDSAVYLCASSQASGRAVYTQYFGPGTRLTVL.

This clonotype was observed a single time. The rearrangement joins TRBV5-4 to TRBJ1-1; tentatively, D is TRBD1 (5 bases). V lost 5 bases to trimming and J lost 0 bases, with 14 bases between them. The germline V gene encodes CDR1 SGHNT and CDR2 YYREEE (reference sequence). The CDR3 contains 15 residues. For the CDR3, the DNA is TGTGCCAGCAGTGCCGGGACGCCCATGAACACTGAAGCTTTCTTT. Amino acid sequence: CASSAGTPMNTEAFF.

This chain joins TRBV4-1 and TRBJ2-1, with TRBD1 as a possible D gene (6 bases). CDR1 and CDR2 (germline): MGHRA, YSYEKL. V lost 1 base, J lost 6 bases, and 22 bases lay in between. The CDR3 consists of 18 residues. The CDR3 nucleotides are TGCGCCAGCAGCCAAGCCATTGGCGCAGGGGTATCGATCAATGAGCAGTTCTTC. It translates to CASSQAIGAGVSINEQFF.

J is TRBJ2-1 and V is TRBV11-2; no firm D call. The V gene's germline CDR1 is SGHAT and CDR2 FQNNGV. V dropped 5 bases and J dropped 3 bases, with 11 bases sitting between them. The CDR3 covers 14 residues. Written as DNA, the CDR3 is TGTGCCAGCAGCCAAGACCGGTACTACAATGAGCAGTTCTTC. This codes for CASSQDRYYNEQFF.

This sequence joins TRBV6-2 or TRBV6-3 and TRBJ2-1; a weak D match, TRBD2 (5 bases). CDR3 size: 12 residues. Looked up from germline, CDR1 is MNHEY and CDR2 is SVGEGT. Trimming took 4 bases from V and 10 from J, leaving 11 bases between them. The CDR3: CASSSRLKEQFF. The CDR3 DNA follows: TGTGCCAGCAGTTCGCGACTAAAGGAGCAGTTCTTC.

This clonotype was recorded a few times. This chain links TRBV25-1 with TRBJ2-7; D not resolved. This CDR3 is built from 16 residues. Trimming stripped 3 bases from V and 0 bases from J, with 15 bases between. In germline, CDR1 is MGHDK, CDR2 SYGVNS. The CDR3 here is CASSDPYEQSSYEQYF. The CDR3 region has the DNA TGTGCCAGCAGTGACCCTTACGAGCAGAGCTCCTACGAGCAGTACTTC.

The V gene is TRBV28, the J gene TRBJ1-1; 9 bases fit TRBD1. The CDR3 length is 15 residues. The ends lost 4 bases at V and 5 bases at J; junction bases unmatched: 8. Germline assignment: CDR1 MDHEN and CDR2 SYDVKM. The CDR3 coding sequence is TGTGCCAGCAGTTCCCTACAGGGGGCGCGGACTGAAGCTTTCTTT. Encoded protein: CASSSLQGARTEAFF. The full variable domain, completed using reference TRBV28 and TRBJ1-1, is DVKVTQSSRYLVKRTGEKVFLECVQDMDHENMFWYRQDPGLGLRLIYFSYDVKMKEKGDIPEGYSVSREKKERFSLILESASTNQTSMYLCASSSLQGARTEAFFGQGTRLTVV.

This chain uses TRBV6-1 with TRBJ2-2; D unresolved. CDR1 and CDR2 (germline): MNHNS, SASEGT. V lost 4 bases and J lost 6, with 9 bases in between. The CDR3 has 13 amino acids. The CDR3 bases are TGTGCCAGCAGTGCGCACGCCTCCGGGGAGCTGTTTTTT. Its translation: CASSAHASGELFF.

The genes are TRBV20-1 and TRBJ2-7; D gene ambiguous. The CDR3 extends over 12 amino acids. V was trimmed by 4 bases and J by 0 bases, leaving 7 bases between them. Germline-derived CDR1 and CDR2 are DFQATT and SNEGSKA (reference sequence). The CDR3 loop reads CSAKAGSYEQYF. The CDR3 nucleotides read TGCAGTGCTAAGGCAGGCTCCTACGAGCAGTACTTC.

This chain joins TRBV6-1 and TRBJ1-5; a possible D gene is TRBD1 (6 bases). Per germline, CDR1 MNHNS and CDR2 SASEGT. The CDR3 totals 16 residues. Trimming took off 8 bases at V and 3 bases at J, with 20 bases between the two ends. DNA of the CDR3: TGTGCCAGCGCCAGGGGTGGGACACCTCTCAATCAGCCCCAGCATTTT. This codes for CASARGGTPLNQPQHF.

This clonotype came up a few times. The chain combines TRBV20-1 with TRBJ2-3; TRBD2 aligns across 8 bases. Germline-derived CDR1 and CDR2 are DFQATT and SNEGSKA (reference sequence). J lost 4 bases, V lost 3 bases, and 9 bases had no gene match. CDR3 length: 15 residues. CDR3 coding DNA: TGCAGTGCTAGTTACGGACTAGCAGGAGCAGATACGCAGTATTTT. The encoded protein is CSASYGLAGADTQYF.

This clonotype was detected a few times. V and J are TRBV20-1 and TRBJ2-3; the D is unclear. This CDR3 spans 13 amino acids. Trimming removed 0 bases at V and 4 bases at J, with 8 bases between. The germline V gene encodes CDR1 DFQATT and CDR2 SNEGSKA (reference sequence). The CDR3 here is CSARDLRADTQYF. The CDR3 DNA follows: TGCAGTGCTAGAGATCTTAGAGCAGATACGCAGTATTTT.

This clonotype was seen at least ten times. Written as DNA, the CDR3 is TGTGCCAGCAGTTTTAGGAGGGCTAGCCCCTACGAGCAGTACTTC. Protein product: CASSFRRASPYEQYF. The chain recombines TRBV12-3 or TRBV12-4 with TRBJ2-7; D is possibly TRBD2 (6 bases). The ends were cut back, 3 bases at V and 2 bases at J, with 14 bases in the middle. The length of the CDR3 is 15 residues.

The rearrangement joins TRBV7-2 to TRBJ1-1; 10 nucleotides align to TRBD1. CDR3 length: 15 amino acids. Germline CDR1 SGHTA, CDR2 FQGNSA. J gave up 7 bases and V 5 bases, and 10 bases lay outside the gene matches. CDR3 loop: CASSPMTGGRGEAFF. The CDR3 region has the DNA TGTGCCAGCAGCCCCATGACAGGGGGCAGAGGTGAAGCTTTCTTT.

This clonotype has more than one count but fewer than ten. The final CDR3 position lacks the conserved phenylalanine or tryptophan, pointing to a likely read error. It is unclear where the CDR3 begins or ends on the DNA, so no DNA is shown, and the CDR3 is as TCRdb lists it. J is TRBJ2-7 and V is TRBV20-1; TRBD2, the table's D call, was not compared with the DNA. Germline CDR1 is DFQATT and CDR2 is SNEGSKA (reference sequence). The CDR3 has 13 amino acids, counting both end residues. The CDR3 here is CSAYPGTSGSNTL.

This chain connects TRBV20-1 to TRBJ2-2, with D possibly TRBD1 on 6 matching bases. Germline V gene lookup returns CDR1 DFQATT and CDR2 SNEGSKA (reference sequence). V shed 2 bases and J shed 1 base, with 8 bases lying between them. The CDR3 consists of 14 residues. This chain's CDR3 is CSARQGLNTGELFF. CDR3 DNA: TGCAGTGCTAGACAGGGGCTGAACACCGGGGAGCTGTTTTTT.

This sequence joins TRBV7-6 and TRBJ2-3, with 7 bases that match TRBD2. Germline lookup yields CDR1 SGHVS and CDR2 FNYEAQ. V trimming: 2 bases; J trimming: 5 bases; junction bases outside the gene matches: 10. The CDR3 sequence is 16 residues long. This CDR3 reads CASSLIPSGGRDTQYF. The CDR3 region has the DNA TGTGCCAGCAGCTTAATCCCTAGCGGAGGGCGAGATACGCAGTATTTT.

Only a few counts were recorded for this clonotype. The V and J genes are TRBV12-3 or TRBV12-4 and TRBJ2-1; tentative D call: TRBD2 (6 bases). V lost 5 bases and J 7 bases, leaving 12 bases between the germline ends. The CDR3 is 13 residues long. The CDR3 coding sequence is TGTGCCAGCAGTCGCGGGACGGGGAATGAGCAGTTCTTC. It is translated as CASSRGTGNEQFF.

V and J are TRBV11-2 and TRBJ2-3, with D possibly being TRBD1 or TRBD2 (6 bases each). This CDR3 has 17 residues. Germline V lookup: CDR1 SGHAT, CDR2 FQNNGV. The germline V and J ends were trimmed by 1 base and 2 bases, with 16 bases remaining between them. DNA for the CDR3: TGTGCCAGCAGCTTAGGCTCGCGGGGACATTCCACAGATACGCAGTATTTT. Its translation: CASSLGSRGHSTDTQYF. Variable domain in full (rest from reference TRBV11-2 and TRBJ2-3): EAGVAQSPRYKIIEKRQSVAFWCNPISGHATLYWYQQILGQGPKLLIQFQNNGVVDDSQLPKDRFSAERLKGVDSTLKIQPAKLEDSAVYLCASSLGSRGHSTDTQYFGPGTRLTVL.

CDR3 coding DNA: TGTGCCAGCAGCTTGGAGGTGAGGGGGCGGACCAGCTCTGGGGCCAACGTCCTGACTTTC. It translates to CASSLEVRGRTSSGANVLTF. The chain is built from TRBV5-6 and TRBJ2-6; the match to TRBD1 covers 7 bases. The CDR3 is 20 amino acids. J lost 0 bases, V lost 0 bases, and 12 bases had no gene match. CDR1 and CDR2 (germline): SGHDT, YYEEEE.